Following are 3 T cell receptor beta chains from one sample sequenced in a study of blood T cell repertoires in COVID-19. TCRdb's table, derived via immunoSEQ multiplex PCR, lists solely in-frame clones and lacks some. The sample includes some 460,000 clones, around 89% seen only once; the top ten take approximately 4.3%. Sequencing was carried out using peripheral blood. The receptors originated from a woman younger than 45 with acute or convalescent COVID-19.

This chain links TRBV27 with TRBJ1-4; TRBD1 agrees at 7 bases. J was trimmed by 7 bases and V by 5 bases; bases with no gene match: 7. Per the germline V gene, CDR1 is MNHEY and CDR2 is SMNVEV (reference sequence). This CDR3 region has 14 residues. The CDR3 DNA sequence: TGTGCCAGCAGTGGTACAGGGGCGGGTGAAAAACTGTTTTTT. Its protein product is CASSGTGAGEKLFF. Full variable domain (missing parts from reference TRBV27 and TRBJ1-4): EAQVTQNPRYLITVTGKKLTVTCSQNMNHEYMSWYRQDPGLGLRQIYYSMNVEVTDKGDVPEGYKVSRKEKRNFPLILESPSPNQTSLYFCASSGTGAGEKLFFGSGTQLSVL.

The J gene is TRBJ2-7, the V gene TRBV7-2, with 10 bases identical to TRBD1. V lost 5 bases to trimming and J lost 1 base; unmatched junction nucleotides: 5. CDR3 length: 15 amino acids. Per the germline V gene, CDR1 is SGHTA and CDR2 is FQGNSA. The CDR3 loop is CASSAWDRGSYEQYF. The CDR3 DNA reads TGTGCCAGCAGCGCCTGGGACAGGGGTTCCTACGAGCAGTACTTC.

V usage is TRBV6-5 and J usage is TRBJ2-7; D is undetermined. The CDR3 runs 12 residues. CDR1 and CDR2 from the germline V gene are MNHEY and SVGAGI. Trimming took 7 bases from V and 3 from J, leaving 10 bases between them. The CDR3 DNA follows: TGTGCCAGCACTACAGAGAACTACGAGCAGTACTTC. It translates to CASTTENYEQYF.